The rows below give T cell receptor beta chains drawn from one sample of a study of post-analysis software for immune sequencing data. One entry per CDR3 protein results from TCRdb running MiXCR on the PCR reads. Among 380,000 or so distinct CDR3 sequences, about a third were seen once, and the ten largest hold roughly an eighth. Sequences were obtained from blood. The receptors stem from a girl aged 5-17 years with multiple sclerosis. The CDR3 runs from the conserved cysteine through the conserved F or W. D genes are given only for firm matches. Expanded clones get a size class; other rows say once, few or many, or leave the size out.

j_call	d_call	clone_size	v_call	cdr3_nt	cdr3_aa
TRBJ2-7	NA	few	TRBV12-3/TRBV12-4	TGTGCCAGCAGTTTAGGCCCTTTGTACGAGCAGTACTTC	CASSLGPLYEQYF
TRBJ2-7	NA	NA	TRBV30	TGTGCCTGGAGTGTACAGGGCTACGAGCAGTACTTC	CAWSVQGYEQYF
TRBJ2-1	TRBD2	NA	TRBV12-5	TGTGCTAGTGGCCCCAGGACTAGCGGGGGGCCCTACAATGAGCAGTTCTTC	CASGPRTSGGPYNEQFF
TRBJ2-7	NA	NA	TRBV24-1	TGTGCCACCAGTGGGAGCTCCTACGAGCAGTACTTC	CATSGSSYEQYF
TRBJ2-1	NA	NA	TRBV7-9	TGTGCCAGCAGCTTAACGGGGGCGCATTCGGACAATGAGCAGTTCTTC	CASSLTGAHSDNEQFF
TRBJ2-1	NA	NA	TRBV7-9	TGTGCCAGCAGGCCTGCGCGAGCGTACAATGAGCAGTTCTTC	CASRPARAYNEQFF
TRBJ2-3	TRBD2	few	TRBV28	TGTGCCAGCAGTACCCAACTAGCGGGGGGGCCAGTTGGGTATTTT	CASSTQLAGGPVGYF
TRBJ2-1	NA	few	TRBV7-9	TGTGCCAGCGCCCTGGGACACTACAGCGACAATGAGCAGTTCTTC	CASALGHYSDNEQFF
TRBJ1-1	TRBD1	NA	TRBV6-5	TGTGCCAGCACCAACTTCAGGGGGCGAGGTGAAGCTTTCTTT	CASTNFRGRGEAFF
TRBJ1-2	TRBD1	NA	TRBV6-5	TGTGCCAGCAGGGCACGGGACAGCTATGGCTACACCTTC	CASRARDSYGYTF
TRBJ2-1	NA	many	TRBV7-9	TGTGCCAGCAGCTCGATAAATAACAATGAGCAGTTCTTC	CASSSINNNEQFF
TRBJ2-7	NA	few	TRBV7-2	TGTGCCAGCAGCTTAGCGTCAGGGAACTCCTACGAGCAGTACTTC	CASSLASGNSYEQYF
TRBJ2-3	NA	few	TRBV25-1	TGTGCCAGCAGTGAAGCTTCCGCAGATACGCAGTATTTT	CASSEASADTQYF
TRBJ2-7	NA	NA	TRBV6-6	TGTGCCAGCACGTTAAGGGCGCAGCACCTCTACGAGCAGTACTTC	CASTLRAQHLYEQYF
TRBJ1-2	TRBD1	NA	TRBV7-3	TGTGCCAGCAGCTCCCCCGGGACAGGGGGGGGCTACACCTTC	CASSSPGTGGGYTF
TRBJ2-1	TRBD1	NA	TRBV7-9	TGTGCCAGCAGCGGAACCCGGGACAGGGAGCAGTTCTTC	CASSGTRDREQFF
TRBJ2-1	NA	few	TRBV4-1	TGCGCCAGCATGGACAATAAATATGAGCAGTTCTTC	CASMDNKYEQFF
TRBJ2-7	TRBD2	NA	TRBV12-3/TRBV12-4	TGTGCCAGCAGTTTAGGCGGGGGGCACTACGAGCAGTACTTC	CASSLGGGHYEQYF
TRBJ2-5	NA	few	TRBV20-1	TGCAGTGCTAGAGACCGGGCGGGCAACCAAGAGACCCAGTACTTC	CSARDRAGNQETQYF
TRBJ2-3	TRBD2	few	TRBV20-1	TGCAGTGCTAGAGGGATTGACCTAGCGGGGGCCCTAGCCACAGATACGCAGTATTTT	CSARGIDLAGALATDTQYF
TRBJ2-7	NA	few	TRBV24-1	TGTGCCACCAGTGATTCCCAGGGCCCTCGGGACGAGCAGTACTTC	CATSDSQGPRDEQYF
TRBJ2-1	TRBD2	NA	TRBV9	TGTGCCAGCAGCGCCCGGACTAGCGGGGGGGTTTACAATGAGCAGTTCTTC	CASSARTSGGVYNEQFF
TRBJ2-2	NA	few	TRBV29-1	TGCAGCGTTGAAAATTGGTCCGGGGAGCTGTTTTTT	CSVENWSGELFF
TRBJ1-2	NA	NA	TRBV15	TGTGCCACCAGCAGAGAGCCGCATCCCGGTAGCTATGGCTACACCTTC	CATSREPHPGSYGYTF
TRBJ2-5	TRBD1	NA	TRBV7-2	TGTGCCAGCAGCCAGGGGGTATACCAAGAGACCCAGTACTTC	CASSQGVYQETQYF
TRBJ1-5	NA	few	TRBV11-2	TGTGCCAGCAGCTTAGGACAGAATAATCAGCCCCAGCATTTT	CASSLGQNNQPQHF
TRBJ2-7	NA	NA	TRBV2	TGTGCCAGCGAGGGGAGTCCCAAGAGCTCCTACGAGCAGTACTTC	CASEGSPKSSYEQYF
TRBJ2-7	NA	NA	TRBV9	TGTGCCAGCAGCCCCACCGGGGACTCCCTCTTTCGGCAGTACTTC	CASSPTGDSLFRQYF
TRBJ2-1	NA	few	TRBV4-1	TGCGCCAGCAGCCAAGGTCCAGGGGCCTCCTACAATGAGCAGTTCTTC	CASSQGPGASYNEQFF
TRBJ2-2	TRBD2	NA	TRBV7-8	TGTGCCAGCAGCTTAGCGTTCGGCGGGGGGGCCAACACCGGGGAGCTGTTTTTT	CASSLAFGGGANTGELFF
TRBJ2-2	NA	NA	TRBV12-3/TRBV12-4	TGTGCCAGCACACAGGGTAGACCGAACACCGGGGAGCTGTTTTTT	CASTQGRPNTGELFF
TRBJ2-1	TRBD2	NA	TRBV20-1	TGCAGTGCTAGAGCTATGAGCGGGGGGTCTCACAATGAGCAGTTCTTC	CSARAMSGGSHNEQFF
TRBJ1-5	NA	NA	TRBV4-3	TGCGCCAGCAGCCAAGATAGGGCAGGGGTCCAGCCCCAGCATTTT	CASSQDRAGVQPQHF
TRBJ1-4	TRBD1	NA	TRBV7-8	TGTGCCAGCAGCATAGACAGGGGGGATGAAAAACTGTTTTTT	CASSIDRGDEKLFF
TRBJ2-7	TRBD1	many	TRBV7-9	TGTGCCAGCAGCTCCGGGACAGGGTCCTACGAGCAGTACTTC	CASSSGTGSYEQYF
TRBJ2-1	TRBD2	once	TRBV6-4	TGTGCCAGCAGTGGGACTAGCGGGGGGGCTGAGCAGTTCTTC	CASSGTSGGAEQFF
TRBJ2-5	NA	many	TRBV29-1	TGCAGCGTTGTAGTAGCGGAGAAAGAGACCCAGTACTTC	CSVVVAEKETQYF
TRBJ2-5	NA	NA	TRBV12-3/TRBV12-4	TGTGCCAGCAGTTGGGGGCCGAACCAAGAGACCCAGTACTTC	CASSWGPNQETQYF
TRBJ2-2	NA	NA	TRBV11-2	TGTGCCAGCAGCCCTAGGGGCCAAACGAACACCGGGGAGCTGTTTTTT	CASSPRGQTNTGELFF
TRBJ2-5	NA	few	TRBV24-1	TGTGCCACCAGTGATTTGAGAGGGGGGGAGACCCAGTACTTC	CATSDLRGGETQYF
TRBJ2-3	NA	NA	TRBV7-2	TGTGCCAGCAGCCCCCTGGGAGGCCCCGAAGGGACGCAGTATTTT	CASSPLGGPEGTQYF
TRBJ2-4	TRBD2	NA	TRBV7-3	TGTGCCAGCAGCTTAGGACTAGCGGGGGGCAAAAACATTCAGTACTTC	CASSLGLAGGKNIQYF
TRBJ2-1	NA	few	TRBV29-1	TGCAGCGTTGAAGACAGGGGTCCCCGGTTCTTC	CSVEDRGPRFF
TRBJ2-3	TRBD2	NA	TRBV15	TGTGCCACCAGCAGAGGACTAGCGGGGGTACTCGATACGCAGTATTTT	CATSRGLAGVLDTQYF
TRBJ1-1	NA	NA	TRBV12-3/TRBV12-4	TGTGCCAACTGCACCGACCCCGCGAACACTGAAGCTTTCTTT	CANCTDPANTEAFF
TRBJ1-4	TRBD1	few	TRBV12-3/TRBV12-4	TGTGCCAGCAGTTTAGTCGCAGGGGGCTGGGAAAAACTGTTTTTT	CASSLVAGGWEKLFF
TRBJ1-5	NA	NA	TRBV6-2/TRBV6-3	TGCGCCAGCAGTTACGGGGGGGGGGGCAATCAGCCCCAGCATTTT	CASSYGGGGNQPQHF
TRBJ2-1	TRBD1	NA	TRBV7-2	TGTGCCAGCAGCTCCTTGACAGGGGAACTCGTTGAGCAGTTCTTC	CASSSLTGELVEQFF
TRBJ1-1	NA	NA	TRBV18	TGTGCCAGCTCACCAAACCGGGAATCTGAAGCTTTCTTT	CASSPNRESEAFF
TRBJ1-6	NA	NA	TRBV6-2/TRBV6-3	TGTGCCAGCAGTTACTCGGAGAATTCACCCCTCCACTTT	CASSYSENSPLHF
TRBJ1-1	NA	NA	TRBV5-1	TGCGCCAGCAGCTTGGAGGGGACTCTCGGGACTGAAGCTTTCTTT	CASSLEGTLGTEAFF
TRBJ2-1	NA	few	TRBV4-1	TGCGCCAGCAGCCACCCCCAGCGCAAGACCTACAATGAGCAGTTCTTC	CASSHPQRKTYNEQFF
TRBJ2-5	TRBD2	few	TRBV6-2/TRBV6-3	TGTGCCAGCAGTTACGGCCAGACTAGCGGGGCTCAAGAGACCCAGTACTTC	CASSYGQTSGAQETQYF
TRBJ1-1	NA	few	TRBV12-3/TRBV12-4	TGTGCCAGCAGCTCCGACCTGAACACTGAAGCTTTCTTT	CASSSDLNTEAFF